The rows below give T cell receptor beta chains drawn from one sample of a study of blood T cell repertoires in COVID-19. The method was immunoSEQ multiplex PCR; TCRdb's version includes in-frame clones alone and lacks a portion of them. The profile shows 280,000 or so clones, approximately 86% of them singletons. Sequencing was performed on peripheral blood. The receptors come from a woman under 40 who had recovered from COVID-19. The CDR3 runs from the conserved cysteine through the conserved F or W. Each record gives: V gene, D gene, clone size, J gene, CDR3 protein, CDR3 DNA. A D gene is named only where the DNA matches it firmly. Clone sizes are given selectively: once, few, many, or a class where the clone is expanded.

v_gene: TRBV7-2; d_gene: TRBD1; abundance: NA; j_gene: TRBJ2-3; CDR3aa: CASSSQGSDTQYF; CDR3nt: TGTGCCAGCAGCTCACAGGGGTCAGATACGCAGTATTTT
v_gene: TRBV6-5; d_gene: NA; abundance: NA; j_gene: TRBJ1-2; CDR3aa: CASTRSQMNYGYTF; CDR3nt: TGTGCCAGCACCAGGTCACAGATGAACTATGGCTACACCTTC
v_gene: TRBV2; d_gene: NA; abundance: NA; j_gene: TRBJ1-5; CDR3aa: CASSGATPGNSNQPQHF; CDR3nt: TGTGCCAGCAGCGGAGCGACCCCAGGGAATAGCAATCAGCCCCAGCATTTT
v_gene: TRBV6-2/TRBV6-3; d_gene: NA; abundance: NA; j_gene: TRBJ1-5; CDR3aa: CASNPRGGNQPQHF; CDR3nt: TGTGCCAGCAACCCCCGAGGAGGCAATCAGCCCCAGCATTTT
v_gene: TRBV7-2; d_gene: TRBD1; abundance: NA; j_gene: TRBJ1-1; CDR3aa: CASSTGQGSTEAFF; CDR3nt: TGTGCCAGCAGCACGGGACAGGGGTCCACTGAAGCTTTCTTT
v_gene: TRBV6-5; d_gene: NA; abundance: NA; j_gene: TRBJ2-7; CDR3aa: CASSYGGSEQYF; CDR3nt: TGTGCCAGCAGTTACGGAGGGTCCGAGCAGTACTTC
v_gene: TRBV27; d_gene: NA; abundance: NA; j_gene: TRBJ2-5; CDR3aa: CASSLSSVETQYF; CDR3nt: TGTGCCAGCAGTTTATCCTCCGTAGAGACCCAGTACTTC
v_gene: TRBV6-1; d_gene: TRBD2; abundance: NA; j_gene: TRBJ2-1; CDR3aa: CASSEEGASGNEQFF; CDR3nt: TGTGCCAGCAGTGAAGAGGGCGCTAGCGGGAATGAGCAGTTCTTC
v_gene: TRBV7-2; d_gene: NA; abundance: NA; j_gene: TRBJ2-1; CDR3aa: CASSLSFGLQNNEQFF; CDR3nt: TGTGCCAGCAGCTTATCCTTCGGACTACAAAACAATGAGCAGTTCTTC
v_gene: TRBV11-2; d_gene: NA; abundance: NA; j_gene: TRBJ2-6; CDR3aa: CASSLIRGRAGANVLTF; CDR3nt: TGTGCCAGCAGCTTAATCCGGGGAAGGGCTGGGGCCAACGTCCTGACTTTC
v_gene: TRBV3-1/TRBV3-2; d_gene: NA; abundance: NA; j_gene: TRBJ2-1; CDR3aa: CASSQEQGRVSYNEQFF; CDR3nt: TGTGCCAGCAGCCAAGAACAGGGCAGGGTCTCCTACAATGAGCAGTTCTTC
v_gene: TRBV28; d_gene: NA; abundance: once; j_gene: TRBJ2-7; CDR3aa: CASSLRLPDYEQYF; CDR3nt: TGTGCCAGCAGTTTGCGGCTACCCGACTACGAGCAGTACTTC
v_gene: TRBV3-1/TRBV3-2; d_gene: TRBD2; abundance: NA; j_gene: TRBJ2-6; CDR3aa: CASSKRGLAGACGGANVLTF; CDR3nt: TGTGCCAGCAGCAAACGGGGACTAGCGGGAGCTTGCGGTGGGGCCAACGTCCTGACTTTC
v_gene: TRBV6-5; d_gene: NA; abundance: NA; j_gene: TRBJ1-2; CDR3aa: CASSYSSTVGGYTF; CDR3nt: TGTGCCAGCAGTTACTCGTCAACGGTCGGGGGCTACACCTTC
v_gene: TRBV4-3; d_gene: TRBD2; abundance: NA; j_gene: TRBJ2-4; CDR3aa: CASSQIAAGGVAKNIQYF; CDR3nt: TGCGCCAGCAGCCAAATAGCAGCGGGAGGGGTAGCCAAAAACATTCAGTACTTC
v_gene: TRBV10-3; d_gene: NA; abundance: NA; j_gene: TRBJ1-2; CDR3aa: CAISENRGSNYGYTF; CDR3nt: TGTGCCATCAGTGAGAACAGAGGGTCGAACTATGGCTACACCTTC
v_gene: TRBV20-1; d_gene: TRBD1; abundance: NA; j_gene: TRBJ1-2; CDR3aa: CSASWQGAIGYTF; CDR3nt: TGCAGTGCTAGTTGGCAGGGGGCTATCGGCTACACCTTC
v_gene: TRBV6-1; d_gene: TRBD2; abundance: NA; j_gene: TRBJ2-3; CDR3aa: CASSEAIGLAGGKADTQYF; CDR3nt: TGTGCCAGCAGTGAAGCTATAGGACTAGCGGGGGGCAAGGCAGATACGCAGTATTTT
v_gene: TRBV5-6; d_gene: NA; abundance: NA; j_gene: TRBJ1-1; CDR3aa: CASSLRQIHMNTEAFF; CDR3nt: TGTGCCAGCAGCTTGCGACAGATTCACATGAACACTGAAGCTTTCTTT
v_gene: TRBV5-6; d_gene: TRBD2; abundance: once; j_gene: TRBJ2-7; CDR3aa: CASSLLAGVGDEQYF; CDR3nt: TGTGCCAGCAGCTTGCTAGCGGGAGTTGGAGACGAGCAGTACTTC
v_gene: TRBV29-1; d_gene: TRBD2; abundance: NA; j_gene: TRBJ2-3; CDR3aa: CSVAGLAGVTSTDTQYF; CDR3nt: TGCAGCGTGGCGGGACTAGCGGGGGTCACTAGCACAGATACGCAGTATTTT
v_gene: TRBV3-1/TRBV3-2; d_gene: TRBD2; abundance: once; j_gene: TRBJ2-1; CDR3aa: CASSQAPPGLAGETKGQFF; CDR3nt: TGTGCCAGCAGCCAAGCCCCCCCGGGACTAGCGGGAGAAACAAAGGGGCAGTTCTTC
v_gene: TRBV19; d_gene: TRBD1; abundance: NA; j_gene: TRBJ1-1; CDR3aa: CATGTGGPMNTEAFF; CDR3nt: TGTGCCACCGGGACAGGGGGGCCAATGAACACTGAAGCTTTCTTT
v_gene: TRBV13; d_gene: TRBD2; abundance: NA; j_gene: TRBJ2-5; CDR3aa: CASSRTSGAYQETQYF; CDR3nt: TGTGCCAGCAGCAGGACTAGCGGGGCGTACCAAGAGACCCAGTACTTC
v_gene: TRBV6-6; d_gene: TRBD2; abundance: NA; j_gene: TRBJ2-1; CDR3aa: CASTFDGRTNEQFF; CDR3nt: TGTGCCAGCACCTTTGACGGGAGGACCAATGAGCAGTTCTTC
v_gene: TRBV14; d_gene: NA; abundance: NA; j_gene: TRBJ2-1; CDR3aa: CASGANSYNEQFF; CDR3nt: TGTGCCAGCGGGGCTAACTCCTACAATGAGCAGTTCTTC
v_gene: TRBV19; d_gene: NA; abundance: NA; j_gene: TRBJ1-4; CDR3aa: CASSSYEKLFF; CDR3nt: TGTGCCAGTAGTTCCTATGAAAAACTGTTTTTT
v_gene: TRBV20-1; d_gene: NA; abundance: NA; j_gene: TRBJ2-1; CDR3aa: CSGYGGNEQFF; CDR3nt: TGCAGTGGCTACGGGGGTAATGAGCAGTTCTTC
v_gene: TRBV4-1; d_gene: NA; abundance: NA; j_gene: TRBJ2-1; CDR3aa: CASSQEYGGSSYNEQFF; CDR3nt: TGCGCCAGCAGCCAAGAATACGGCGGAAGCTCCTACAATGAGCAGTTCTTC
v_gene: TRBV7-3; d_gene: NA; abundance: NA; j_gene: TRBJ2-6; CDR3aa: CASSLRESGANVLTF; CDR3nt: TGTGCCAGCAGCCTACGGGAGTCTGGGGCCAACGTCCTGACTTTC
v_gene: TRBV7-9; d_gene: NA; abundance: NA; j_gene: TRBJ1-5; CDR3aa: CASSFETANQPQHF; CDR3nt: TGTGCCAGCAGCTTCGAGACAGCAAATCAGCCCCAGCATTTT
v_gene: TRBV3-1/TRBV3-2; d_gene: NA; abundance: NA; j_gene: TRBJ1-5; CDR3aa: CASSQSRLIQPQHF; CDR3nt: TGTGCCAGCAGCCAATCACGGTTGATTCAGCCCCAGCATTTT
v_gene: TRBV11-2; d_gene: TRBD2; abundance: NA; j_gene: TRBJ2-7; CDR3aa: CASSLGGGAAEQYF; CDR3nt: TGTGCCAGCAGCTTAGGCGGGGGGGCGGCCGAGCAGTACTTC
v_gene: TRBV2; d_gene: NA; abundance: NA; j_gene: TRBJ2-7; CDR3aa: CASSVYDRYYEQYF; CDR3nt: TGTGCCAGCAGTGTGTATGACAGATACTACGAGCAGTACTTC
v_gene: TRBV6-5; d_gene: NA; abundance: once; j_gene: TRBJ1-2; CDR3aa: CASSYLYGYTF; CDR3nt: TGTGCCAGCAGTTACCTCTATGGCTACACCTTC
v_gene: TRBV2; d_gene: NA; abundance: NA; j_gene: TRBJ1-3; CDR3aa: CVLFQGAGNTIYF; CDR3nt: TGTGTCCTCTTCCAGGGTGCTGGAAACACCATATATTTT
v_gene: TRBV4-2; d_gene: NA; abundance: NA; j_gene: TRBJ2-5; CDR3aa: CASSQGTAGKETQYF; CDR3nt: TGTGCCAGCAGCCAAGGTACAGCGGGCAAAGAGACCCAGTACTTC
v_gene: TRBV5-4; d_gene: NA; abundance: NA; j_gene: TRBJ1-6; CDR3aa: CASSYQGNYNSPLHF; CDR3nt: TGTGCCAGCAGCTACCAGGGGAACTATAATTCACCCCTCCACTTT
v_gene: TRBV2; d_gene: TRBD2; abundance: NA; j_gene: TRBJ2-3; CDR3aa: CASTRLAGGSTDTQYF; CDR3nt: TGTGCCAGCACCCGACTAGCGGGGGGTAGCACAGATACGCAGTATTTT
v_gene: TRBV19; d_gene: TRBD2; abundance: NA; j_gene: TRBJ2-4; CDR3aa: CASSIMTSGGKNIQYF; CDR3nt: TGTGCCAGTAGTATAATGACTAGCGGGGGGAAAAACATTCAGTACTTC
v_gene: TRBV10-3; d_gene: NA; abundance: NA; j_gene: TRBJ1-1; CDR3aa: CAITGQLNTEAFF; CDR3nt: TGTGCCATCACTGGACAGCTGAACACTGAAGCTTTCTTT
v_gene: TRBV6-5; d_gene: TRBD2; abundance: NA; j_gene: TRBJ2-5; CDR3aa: CASSYSRVSGEETQYF; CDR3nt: TGTGCCAGCAGTTACTCGAGAGTTAGCGGGGAAGAGACCCAGTACTTC